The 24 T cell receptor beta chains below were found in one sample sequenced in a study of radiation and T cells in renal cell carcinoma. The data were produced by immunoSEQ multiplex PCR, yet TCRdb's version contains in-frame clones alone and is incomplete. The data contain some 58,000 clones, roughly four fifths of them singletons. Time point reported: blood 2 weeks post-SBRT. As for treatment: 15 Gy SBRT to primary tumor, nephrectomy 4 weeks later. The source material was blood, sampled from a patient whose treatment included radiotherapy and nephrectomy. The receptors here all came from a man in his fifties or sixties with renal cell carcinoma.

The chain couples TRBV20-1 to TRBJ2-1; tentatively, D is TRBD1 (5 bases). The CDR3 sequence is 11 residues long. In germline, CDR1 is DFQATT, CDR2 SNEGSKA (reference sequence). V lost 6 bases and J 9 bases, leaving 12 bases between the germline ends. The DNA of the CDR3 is TGCAGTGCGGCAGGGCCGGGTGAGCAGTTCTTC. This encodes CSAAGPGEQFF.

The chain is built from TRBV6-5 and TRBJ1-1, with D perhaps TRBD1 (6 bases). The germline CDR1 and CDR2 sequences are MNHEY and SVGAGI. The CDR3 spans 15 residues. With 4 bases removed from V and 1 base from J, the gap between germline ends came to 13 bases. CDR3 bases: TGTGCCAGCAGTTCATACAAGACAGGGAACACTGAAGCTTTCTTT. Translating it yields CASSSYKTGNTEAFF.

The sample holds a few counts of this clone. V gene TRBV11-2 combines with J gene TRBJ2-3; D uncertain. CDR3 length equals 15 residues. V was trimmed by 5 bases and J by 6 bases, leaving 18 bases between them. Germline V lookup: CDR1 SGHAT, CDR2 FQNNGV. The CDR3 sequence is CASSPERGSTDTQYF. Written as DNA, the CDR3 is TGTGCCAGCAGCCCGGAACGAGGATCTACGGATACGCAGTATTTT. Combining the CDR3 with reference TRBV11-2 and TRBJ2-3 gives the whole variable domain EAGVAQSPRYKIIEKRQSVAFWCNPISGHATLYWYQQILGQGPKLLIQFQNNGVVDDSQLPKDRFSAERLKGVDSTLKIQPAKLEDSAVYLCASSPERGSTDTQYFGPGTRLTVL.

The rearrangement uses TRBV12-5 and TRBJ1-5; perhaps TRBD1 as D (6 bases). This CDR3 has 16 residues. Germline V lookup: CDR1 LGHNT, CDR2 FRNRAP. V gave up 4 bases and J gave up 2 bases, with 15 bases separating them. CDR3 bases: TGTGCTAGTGGTTCCCCAACAGGGCATGGCAATCAGCCCCAGCATTTT. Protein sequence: CASGSPTGHGNQPQHF.

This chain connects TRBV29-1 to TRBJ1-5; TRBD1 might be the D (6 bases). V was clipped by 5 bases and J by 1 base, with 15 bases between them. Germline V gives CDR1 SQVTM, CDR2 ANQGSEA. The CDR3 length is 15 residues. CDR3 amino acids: CSVLDRPGSNQPQHF. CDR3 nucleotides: TGCAGCGTTCTCGACAGGCCGGGGAGCAATCAGCCCCAGCATTTT. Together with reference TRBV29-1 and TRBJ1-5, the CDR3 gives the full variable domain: SAVISQKPSRDICQRGTSLTIQCQVDSQVTMMFWYRQQPGQSLTLIATANQGSEATYESGFVIDKFPISRPNLTFSTLTVSNMSPEDSSIYLCSVLDRPGSNQPQHFGDGTRLSIL.

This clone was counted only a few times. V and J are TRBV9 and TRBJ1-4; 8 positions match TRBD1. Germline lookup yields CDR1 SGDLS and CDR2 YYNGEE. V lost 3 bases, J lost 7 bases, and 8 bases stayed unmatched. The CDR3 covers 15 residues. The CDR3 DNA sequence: TGTGCCAGCAGCGACCCAGGGGGCGGGAGTGAAAAACTGTTTTTT. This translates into CASSDPGGGSEKLFF.

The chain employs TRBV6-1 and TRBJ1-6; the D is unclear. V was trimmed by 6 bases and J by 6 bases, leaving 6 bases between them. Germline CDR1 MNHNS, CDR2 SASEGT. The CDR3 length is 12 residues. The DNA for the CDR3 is TGTGCCAGCAGGAATACTAATTCACCCCTCCACTTT. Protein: CASRNTNSPLHF.

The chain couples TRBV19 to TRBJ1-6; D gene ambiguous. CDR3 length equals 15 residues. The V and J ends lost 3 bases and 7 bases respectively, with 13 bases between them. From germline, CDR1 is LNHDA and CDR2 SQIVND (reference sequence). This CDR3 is CASSISSGSNSPLHF. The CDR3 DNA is TGTGCCAGTAGTATTTCGTCAGGCTCGAATTCACCCCTCCACTTT.

The CDR3 loop reads CASSLSQGLGEQYF. For the CDR3, the DNA is TGTGCCAGCAGCTTATCCCAGGGGCTTGGCGAGCAGTACTTC. This sequence joins TRBV7-2 and TRBJ2-5, with D possibly being TRBD1 (6 bases). The end of the DNA fits TRBJ2-7 better, so the J call may be wrong. CDR3 length: 14 residues. Germline CDR1 reads SGHTA; CDR2 reads FQGNSA.

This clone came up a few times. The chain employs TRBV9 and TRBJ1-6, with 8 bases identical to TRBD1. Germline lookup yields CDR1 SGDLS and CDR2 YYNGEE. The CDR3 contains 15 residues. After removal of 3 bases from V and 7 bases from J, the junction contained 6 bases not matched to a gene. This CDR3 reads CASSAPGQGNSPLHF. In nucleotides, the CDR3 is TGTGCCAGCAGCGCTCCCGGACAGGGCAATTCACCCCTCCACTTT.

The CDR3 region has the DNA TGTGCCATCAGTGAACAAGAGACCCAGTACTTC. Translating gives CAISEQETQYF. The chain is built from TRBV10-3 and TRBJ2-5; D remains unclear. The CDR3 runs to 11 residues. Germline V gives CDR1 ENHRY, CDR2 SYGVKD. Trimming stripped 3 bases from V and 2 bases from J, with 1 base between.

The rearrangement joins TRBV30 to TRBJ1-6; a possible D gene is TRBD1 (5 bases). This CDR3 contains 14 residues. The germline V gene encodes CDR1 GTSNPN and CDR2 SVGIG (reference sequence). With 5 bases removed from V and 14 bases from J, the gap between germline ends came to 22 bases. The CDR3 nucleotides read TGTGCCTGGCTACAACCAGGGCGGGACGTGTCCCTCCACTTT. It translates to CAWLQPGRDVSLHF.

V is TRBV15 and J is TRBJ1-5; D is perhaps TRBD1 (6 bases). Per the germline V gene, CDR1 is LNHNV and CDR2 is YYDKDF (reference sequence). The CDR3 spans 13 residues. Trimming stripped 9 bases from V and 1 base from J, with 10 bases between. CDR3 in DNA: TGTGCCACTATGGGGGCCAGCAATCAGCCCCAGCATTTT. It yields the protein CATMGASNQPQHF.

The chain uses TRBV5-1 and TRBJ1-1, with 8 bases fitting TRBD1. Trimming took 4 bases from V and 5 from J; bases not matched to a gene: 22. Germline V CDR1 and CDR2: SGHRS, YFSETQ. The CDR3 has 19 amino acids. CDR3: CASSPTTDRASIGGTEAFF. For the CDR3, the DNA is TGCGCCAGCAGCCCTACGACGGACAGGGCGAGTATTGGGGGTACTGAAGCTTTCTTT.

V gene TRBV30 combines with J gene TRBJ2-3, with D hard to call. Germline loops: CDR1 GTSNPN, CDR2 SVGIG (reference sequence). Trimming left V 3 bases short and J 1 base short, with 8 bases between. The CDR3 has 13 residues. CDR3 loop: CAWRTGGTDTQYF. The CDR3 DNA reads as TGTGCCTGGAGGACTGGAGGCACAGATACGCAGTATTTT.

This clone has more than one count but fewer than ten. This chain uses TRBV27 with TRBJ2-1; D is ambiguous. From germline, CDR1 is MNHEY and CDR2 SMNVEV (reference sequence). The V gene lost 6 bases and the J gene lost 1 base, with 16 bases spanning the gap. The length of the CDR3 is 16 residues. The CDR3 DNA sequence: TGTGCCAGCAGCCTCTTAGGCCCAGCGTCCTACAATGAGCAGTTCTTC. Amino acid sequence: CASSLLGPASYNEQFF.

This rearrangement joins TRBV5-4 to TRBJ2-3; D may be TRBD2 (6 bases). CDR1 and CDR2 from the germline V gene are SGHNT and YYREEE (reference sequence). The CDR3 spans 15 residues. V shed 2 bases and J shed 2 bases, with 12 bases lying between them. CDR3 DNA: TGTGCCAGCAGCTTAGGAGGGGCCTTCACAGATACGCAGTATTTT. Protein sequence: CASSLGGAFTDTQYF.

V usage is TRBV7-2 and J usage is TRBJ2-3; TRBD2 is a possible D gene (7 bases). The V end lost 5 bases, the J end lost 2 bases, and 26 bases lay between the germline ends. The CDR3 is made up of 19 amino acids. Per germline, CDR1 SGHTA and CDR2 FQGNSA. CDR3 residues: CASSIGLFRGRALTDTQYF. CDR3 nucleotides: TGTGCCAGCAGCATAGGGCTGTTTAGGGGGAGGGCCCTCACAGATACGCAGTATTTT.

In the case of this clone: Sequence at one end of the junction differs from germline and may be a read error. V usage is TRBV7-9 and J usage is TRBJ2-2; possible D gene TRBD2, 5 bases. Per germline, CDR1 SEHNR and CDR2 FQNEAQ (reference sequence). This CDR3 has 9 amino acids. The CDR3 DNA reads TGCGCGGGCTCTGGGGAGCTGTTTTTT. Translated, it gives CAGSGELFF.

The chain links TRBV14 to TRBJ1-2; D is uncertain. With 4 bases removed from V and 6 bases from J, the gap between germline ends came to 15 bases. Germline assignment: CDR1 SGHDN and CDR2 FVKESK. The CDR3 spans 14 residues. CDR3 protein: CASSRRSAVDGYTF. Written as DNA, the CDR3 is TGTGCCAGCAGCCGACGGAGCGCGGTAGATGGCTACACCTTC.

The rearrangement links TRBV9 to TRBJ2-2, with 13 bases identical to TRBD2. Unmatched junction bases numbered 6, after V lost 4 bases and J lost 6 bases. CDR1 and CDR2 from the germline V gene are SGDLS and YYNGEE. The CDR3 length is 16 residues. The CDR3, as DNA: TGTGCCAGCAGCCATCAAGGACTAGCGGGGGCCGGGGAGCTGTTTTTT. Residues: CASSHQGLAGAGELFF.

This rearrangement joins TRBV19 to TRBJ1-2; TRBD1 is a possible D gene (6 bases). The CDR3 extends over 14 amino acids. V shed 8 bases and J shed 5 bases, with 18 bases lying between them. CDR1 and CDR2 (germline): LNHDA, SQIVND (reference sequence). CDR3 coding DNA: TGTGCCAGTTTAAACCAGGGGATCGGGTATGGCTACACCTTC. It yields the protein CASLNQGIGYGYTF. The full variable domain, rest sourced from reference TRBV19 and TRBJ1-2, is DGGITQSPKYLFRKEGQNVTLSCEQNLNHDAMYWYRQDPGQGLRLIYYSQIVNDFQKGDIAEGYSVSREKKESFPLTVTSAQKNPTAFYLCASLNQGIGYGYTFGSGTRLTVV.

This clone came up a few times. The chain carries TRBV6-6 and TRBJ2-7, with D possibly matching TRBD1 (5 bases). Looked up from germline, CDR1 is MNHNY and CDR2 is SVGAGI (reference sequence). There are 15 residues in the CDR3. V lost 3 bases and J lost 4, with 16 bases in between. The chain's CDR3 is CASSYTGSLPYEQYF. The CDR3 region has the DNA TGTGCCAGCAGTTATACAGGCAGCCTACCATACGAGCAGTACTTC.

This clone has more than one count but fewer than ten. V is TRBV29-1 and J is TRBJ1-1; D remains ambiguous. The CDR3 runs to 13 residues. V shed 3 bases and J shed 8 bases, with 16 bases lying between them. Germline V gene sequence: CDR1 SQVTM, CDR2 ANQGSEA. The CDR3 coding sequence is TGCAGCGTTGAGGTATGGGAGAAGGGAGAAGCTTTCTTT. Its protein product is CSVEVWEKGEAFF.